Below, 17 T cell receptor beta chains from the same sample are listed, as sequenced in a study of siplizumab effects on memory and regulatory T cells (dated by TCRdb to the late 2010s). Library preparation used the immunoSEQ multiplex PCR assay. Sourced from immuneACCESS, this table was stored by TCRdb with only in-frame sequences that have V and J called. A share of the clones is absent; for the studies checked, an unresolved V gene accounts for under half, and the remainder has no known explanation. Recorded for this sample are about 110,000 clones; about 93% of them occurred a single time. The ten top clones hold 0.32% of the sample. The specimen was CD4+ T cells sorted from blood. The origin of the receptors is a human donor in good health.

The chain couples TRBV10-3 to TRBJ1-5; possible D gene TRBD1, 6 bases. The CDR3 totals 13 residues. The V end lost 3 bases, the J end lost 5 bases, and 8 bases lay between the germline ends. In germline, CDR1 is ENHRY, CDR2 SYGVKD. CDR3 sequence (DNA): TGTGCCATCAGTGAAACAGGGTATCAGCCCCAGCATTTT. Translated, it gives CAISETGYQPQHF.

The gene calls are TRBV19 and TRBJ1-1; no clear D gene. CDR1 is LNHDA, CDR2 SQIVND, per germline (reference sequence). The CDR3 extends over 15 amino acids. Trimming took off 3 bases at V and 6 bases at J, with 17 bases between the two ends. For the CDR3, the DNA is TGTGCCAGTAGTATCGGTTTGGGTTTTACGGCTGAAGCTTTCTTT. Its translation: CASSIGLGFTAEAFF.

The CDR3 loop reads CASSAGGRSSPLHF. In nucleotides, the CDR3 is TGTGCCAGCAGTGCGGGGGGGAGAAGTTCACCCCTCCACTTT. The genes are TRBV27 and TRBJ1-6, with D maybe TRBD1 (5 bases). V was shortened by 5 bases and J by 9 bases, with 14 bases between the two germline ends. Germline V gene data show CDR1 as MNHEY and CDR2 as SMNVEV (reference sequence). The CDR3 sequence is 14 residues long.

The genes are TRBV5-4 and TRBJ2-2; D call uncertain. The V gene's germline CDR1 is SGHNT and CDR2 YYREEE (reference sequence). V was trimmed by 4 bases and J by 5 bases, leaving 6 bases between them. This CDR3 comprises 12 residues. Written as DNA, the CDR3 is TGTGCCAGCAGCCAAGAAACCGGGGAGCTGTTTTTT. Amino acid sequence: CASSQETGELFF.

The gene calls are TRBV6-5 and TRBJ1-2, with 7 bases matching TRBD1. V dropped 4 bases and J dropped 5; count of bases not matched to a gene: 4. CDR1 and CDR2 (germline): MNHEY, SVGAGI. This CDR3 comprises 13 residues. The CDR3 sequence: CASSSGTEYGYTF. The CDR3 DNA follows: TGTGCCAGCAGTTCCGGGACAGAATATGGCTACACCTTC.

The genes are TRBV2 and TRBJ2-3; tentative D call: TRBD2 (5 bases). This CDR3 is built from 13 residues. Trimming took 7 bases from V and 2 from J, leaving 10 bases between them. CDR1 is SNHLY and CDR2 is FYNNEI in the germline V gene. CDR3 loop: CASTRTFTDTQYF. CDR3 DNA sequence: TGTGCCAGCACCAGGACTTTCACAGATACGCAGTATTTT.

CDR3 nucleotide sequence: TGTGCCAGCCCCGGGACAGCGAACACTGAAGCTTTCTTT. Translated: CASPGTANTEAFF. The chain is built from TRBV2 and TRBJ1-1, with 7 positions matching TRBD1. The CDR3 is 13 amino acids. V was pared by 8 bases and J by 1 base, with 4 bases of the junction left unmatched. Germline lookup yields CDR1 SNHLY and CDR2 FYNNEI. The full variable domain, completed using reference TRBV2 and TRBJ1-1, is EPEVTQTPSHQVTQMGQEVILRCVPISNHLYFYWYRQILGQKVEFLVSFYNNEISEKSEIFDDQFSVERPDGSNFTLKIRSTKLEDSAMYFCASPGTANTEAFFGQGTRLTVV.

The chain uses TRBV6-6 and TRBJ2-1; 9 bases line up with TRBD1. V lost 8 bases to trimming and J lost 7 bases; unmatched junction nucleotides: 3. Germline CDR1 reads MNHNY; CDR2 reads SVGAGI (reference sequence). The CDR3 totals 12 residues. This CDR3 reads CASGGQGNEQFF. The CDR3, as DNA: TGTGCCAGCGGGGGACAGGGAAATGAGCAGTTCTTC.

The chain joins TRBV4-1 to TRBJ2-1; 7 bases match TRBD2. CDR3 length: 17 residues. J gave up 1 base and V 0 bases, and 6 bases lay outside the gene matches. Germline CDR1 is MGHRA and CDR2 is YSYEKL. The CDR3 sequence: CASSQDSTSVSYNEQFF. In DNA form, the CDR3 reads TGCGCCAGCAGCCAAGATAGTACTAGCGTATCCTACAATGAGCAGTTCTTC.

V is TRBV19 and J is TRBJ1-4; TRBD1 is a possible D gene (5 bases). The V gene's germline CDR1 is LNHDA and CDR2 SQIVND (reference sequence). Trimming removed 5 bases from V and 7 bases from J, with 11 bases in between. This CDR3 comprises 13 residues. CDR3 residues: CASSLLQGEKLFF. In nucleotides, the CDR3 is TGTGCCAGTAGTCTTCTCCAGGGTGAAAAACTGTTTTTT.

The table lists this clone with a few counts. This chain connects TRBV4-1 to TRBJ1-6, with unresolved D. CDR3 length: 16 amino acids. V lost 0 bases and J lost 8, with 14 bases in between. Germline CDR1 and CDR2: MGHRA and YSYEKL. The CDR3 here is CASSQDRAFVYSPLHF. Here the CDR3 DNA reads TGCGCCAGCAGCCAAGATCGGGCTTTCGTTTATTCACCCCTCCACTTT.

The CDR3 nucleotides are TGCGCCAGCAGCCTCCGGGCCCTGAGGGATTCACCCCTCCACTTT. Translation: CASSLRALRDSPLHF. The chain links TRBV4-1 to TRBJ1-6; D is ambiguous. This CDR3 has 15 residues. V dropped 4 bases and J dropped 8 bases, with 15 bases sitting between them. CDR1 and CDR2 from the germline V gene are MGHRA and YSYEKL.

The chain joins TRBV11-2 to TRBJ2-1, with 9 bases lining up with TRBD2. Losses at the gene ends were 2 bases for V and 3 bases for J; bases not matched to a gene: 8. This CDR3 spans 17 amino acids. Germline CDR1 reads SGHAT; CDR2 reads FQNNGV. The CDR3 protein is CASSLWGLAHLYNEQFF. As DNA, the CDR3 is TGTGCCAGCAGCTTATGGGGACTAGCCCACCTCTACAATGAGCAGTTCTTC.

The CDR3 bases are TGTGCCTGGAGTGTAAGAACCCAAGCGTTCTTC. Translation: CAWSVRTQAFF. The chain carries TRBV30 and TRBJ2-1; D remains unclear. Germline V CDR1 and CDR2: GTSNPN, SVGIG (reference sequence). V shed 0 bases and J shed 15 bases, with 12 bases lying between them. The CDR3 length is 11 residues.

The chain recombines TRBV30 with TRBJ1-1; D gene ambiguous. V was cut by 4 bases and J by 4 bases, with 10 bases left in between. Germline V gives CDR1 GTSNPN, CDR2 SVGIG (reference sequence). CDR3 length: 12 residues. CDR3 nucleotide sequence: TGTGCCTGGACCCGGGGATCCACTGAAGCTTTCTTT. Its translation: CAWTRGSTEAFF.

The chain combines TRBV4-2 with TRBJ2-3; D uncertain. Trimming pared 0 bases from V and 1 base from J, leaving 2 bases between. The V gene's germline CDR1 is LGHNA and CDR2 YNFKEQ. This CDR3 contains 13 residues. This CDR3 reads CASSQEGTDTQYF. The DNA of the CDR3 is TGTGCCAGCAGCCAAGAGGGCACAGATACGCAGTATTTT.

The chain carries TRBV5-4 and TRBJ1-6; TRBD1 is a possible D gene (5 bases). Trimming removed 1 base at V and 7 bases at J, with 9 bases between. The CDR3 length is 14 residues. CDR1 SGHNT and CDR2 YYREEE come from the germline V gene (reference sequence). CDR3 nucleotides: TGTGCCAGCAGCTTGCAGGGTGTGAATTCACCCCTCCACTTT. This codes for CASSLQGVNSPLHF.